Following are 20 T cell receptor beta chains from one sample sequenced in a study of cytomegalovirus exposure and HLA in healthy donors. Researchers ran the PCR with 60 Vbeta and 13 Jbeta primers. The data were produced by immunoSEQ multiplex PCR, yet TCRdb's version contains in-frame clones alone and is incomplete. The sample contains around 200,000 clones, less than 85% of which appear only once. The sample was PBMCs. The receptors here all came from a boy aged 5-17 years in good health and CMV-seronegative.

The chain has TRBV7-8 and TRBJ2-6; D is possibly TRBD2 (6 bases). Germline V lookup: CDR1 SGHVS, CDR2 FQNEAQ. CDR3 length equals 13 residues. Trimming removed 11 bases at V and 1 base at J, with 9 bases between. DNA for the CDR3: TGTGCCGGGGCGGGATCTGGGGCCAACGTCCTGACTTTC. It is translated as CAGAGSGANVLTF. Variable domain in full (rest from reference TRBV7-8 and TRBJ2-6): GAGVSQSPRYKVAKRGQDVALRCDPISGHVSLFWYQQALGQGPEFLTYFQNEAQLDKSGLPSDRFFAERPEGSVSTLKIQRTQQEDSAVYLCAGAGSGANVLTFGAGSRLTVL.

The V call is TRBV5-1, the J call TRBJ1-4; D ambiguous. Germline CDR1 and CDR2: SGHRS and YFSETQ. CDR3 length: 14 amino acids. V was pared by 0 bases and J by 7 bases, with 10 bases between. The CDR3, as DNA: TGCGCCAGCAGCTTGGCGGAGGGTGCTGAAAAACTGTTTTTT. Its protein is CASSLAEGAEKLFF.

The J gene is TRBJ1-1, the V gene TRBV5-4; D might be TRBD1 (5 bases). V was pared by 1 base and J by 0 bases, with 7 bases between. The CDR3 contains 14 residues. Germline V gene data show CDR1 as SGHNT and CDR2 as YYREEE (reference sequence). The CDR3 bases are TGTGCCAGCAGCTTGAGACAGATGAACACTGAAGCTTTCTTT. This sequence encodes CASSLRQMNTEAFF. Full variable domain (outside the CDR3, taken from reference TRBV5-4 and TRBJ1-1): ETGVTQSPTHLIKTRGQQVTLRCSSQSGHNTVSWYQQALGQGPQFIFQYYREEENGRGNFPPRFSGLQFPNYSSELNVNALELDDSALYLCASSLRQMNTEAFFGQGTRLTVV.

This clone was detected only a few times. The chain uses TRBV7-2 and TRBJ1-5, with 9 nucleotides matching TRBD1. Looked up from germline, CDR1 is SGHTA and CDR2 is FQGNSA. V was clipped by 5 bases and J by 1 base; unmatched bases: 3. CDR3 length: 15 residues. CDR3 amino acids: CASSRTGGSNQPQHF. CDR3 DNA: TGTGCCAGCAGCCGTACAGGGGGCAGCAATCAGCCCCAGCATTTT.

The chain recombines TRBV9 with TRBJ2-7; 7 bases are shared with TRBD1. CDR3 length: 14 amino acids. Germline V CDR1 and CDR2: SGDLS, YYNGEE. V was clipped by 3 bases and J by 0 bases; unmatched bases: 3. The CDR3 spells CASSDGQDSYEQYF. CDR3 bases: TGTGCCAGCAGCGACGGACAGGACTCCTACGAGCAGTACTTC.

The CDR3 DNA follows: TGTGCCAGCCAGGGAAGGGGGCATACTGAAGCTTTCTTT. It specifies CASQGRGHTEAFF. The chain has TRBV6-5 and TRBJ1-1; 7 bases fit TRBD1. Losses at the gene ends were 8 bases for V and 5 bases for J; bases not matched to a gene: 8. This CDR3 spans 13 amino acids. The germline CDR1 and CDR2 sequences are MNHEY and SVGAGI.

V and J are TRBV6-6 and TRBJ2-7, with 9 bases lining up with TRBD1. CDR3 length equals 14 residues. The V segment lost 5 bases and the J segment 5 bases; nucleotides outside the gene matches: 7. Germline V gene data show CDR1 as MNHNY and CDR2 as SVGAGI (reference sequence). CDR3: CASSDRDRVHEQYF. CDR3 DNA sequence: TGTGCCAGCAGTGACCGGGACAGGGTCCACGAGCAGTACTTC.

This clone was recorded once. This sequence joins TRBV28 and TRBJ1-2, with TRBD1 identical over 8 bases. V lost 1 base, J lost 5 bases, and 9 bases stayed unmatched. This CDR3 has 16 residues. Germline CDR1 MDHEN, CDR2 SYDVKM. CDR3 protein: CASSLSGGEINYGYTF. CDR3 nucleotides: TGTGCCAGCAGTTTATCAGGGGGCGAAATTAATTATGGCTACACCTTC.

This sequence joins TRBV9 and TRBJ2-1, with TRBD2 identical over 7 bases. Germline V lookup: CDR1 SGDLS, CDR2 YYNGEE. The CDR3 runs 16 residues. The junction had 7 bases not matched to a gene; V was cut back by 4 bases and J by 0 bases. The CDR3 DNA reads as TGTGCCAGCAGCCCGTCCGGGGGGAGCTCCTACAATGAGCAGTTCTTC. Its translation is CASSPSGGSSYNEQFF.

This clone was counted only a few times. J is TRBJ1-2 and V is TRBV5-1; a possible D gene is TRBD1 (5 bases). The CDR3 is made up of 13 amino acids. Germline V gene sequence: CDR1 SGHRS, CDR2 YFSETQ. The V and J ends lost 6 bases and 5 bases respectively, with 14 bases between them. CDR3 protein: CASTRDRGYGYTF. CDR3 sequence (DNA): TGCGCCAGCACCCGGGACCGGGGGTATGGCTACACCTTC.

This clone was seen a few times. The genes are TRBV7-2 and TRBJ1-2; 9 positions match TRBD1. The junction had 2 bases not matched to a gene; V was cut back by 5 bases and J by 4 bases. Germline lookup yields CDR1 SGHTA and CDR2 FQGNSA. The CDR3 has 13 residues. CDR3: CASSIQGAYGYTF. The CDR3 nucleotides read TGTGCCAGCAGCATACAGGGGGCCTATGGCTACACCTTC.

This sequence joins TRBV7-2 and TRBJ1-2; possible D gene TRBD1, 5 bases. V was trimmed by 2 bases and J by 6 bases, leaving 10 bases between them. This CDR3 region has 13 residues. Germline V CDR1 and CDR2: SGHTA, FQGNSA. DNA of the CDR3: TGTGCCAGCAGCTTATGGGGCAAGGATGGCTACACCTTC. It specifies CASSLWGKDGYTF.

The chain is built from TRBV6-5 and TRBJ2-7; the D gene is possibly TRBD2 (5 bases). There are 12 residues in the CDR3. Trimming stripped 2 bases from V and 7 bases from J, with 9 bases between. CDR1 MNHEY and CDR2 SVGAGI come from the germline V gene. The CDR3 sequence is CASSYNSGEQYF. The CDR3 nucleotides read TGTGCCAGCAGTTACAACAGCGGAGAGCAGTACTTC.

The rearrangement uses TRBV2 and TRBJ1-2, with D possibly being TRBD1 (6 bases). The CDR3 has 13 residues. The V and J ends lost 2 bases and 4 bases respectively, with 8 bases between them. Germline loops: CDR1 SNHLY, CDR2 FYNNEI. CDR3 in DNA: TGTGCCAGCAGTGAAACAGGGAGCTATGGCTACACCTTC. Its translation is CASSETGSYGYTF.

This chain uses TRBV5-5 with TRBJ2-1; 11 bases are a match to TRBD2. V lost 4 bases and J lost 2; bases outside the gene matches: 5. Per germline, CDR1 SGHKS and CDR2 YYEKEE (reference sequence). The CDR3 has 16 amino acids. CDR3 residues: CASSRKLAGAYNEQFF. The CDR3 coding sequence is TGTGCCAGCAGCCGGAAACTAGCGGGAGCCTACAATGAGCAGTTCTTC. The whole variable domain, remainder taken from reference TRBV5-5 and TRBJ2-1, is DAGVTQSPTHLIKTRGQQVTLRCSPISGHKSVSWYQQVLGQGPQFIFQYYEKEERGRGNFPDRFSARQFPNYSSELNVNALLLGDSALYLCASSRKLAGAYNEQFFGPGTRLTVL.

The rearrangement links TRBV4-2 to TRBJ2-7, with D tentatively TRBD2 (6 bases). V was trimmed by 1 base and J by 4 bases, leaving 20 bases between them. Germline lookup yields CDR1 LGHNA and CDR2 YNFKEQ. The CDR3 contains 17 residues. This CDR3 reads CASSQVALRGRGYEQYF. CDR3 DNA: TGTGCCAGCAGCCAAGTCGCCCTCAGAGGGCGGGGTTACGAGCAGTACTTC.

V gene TRBV29-1 combines with J gene TRBJ2-3, with TRBD1 as a possible D gene (7 bases). Trimming shortened V by 7 bases and J by 4 bases, and 15 bases separated the two germline ends. CDR1 is SQVTM and CDR2 is ANQGSEA in the germline V gene. The CDR3 runs 13 residues. CDR3 sequence reads: CSARRGDADTQYF. In DNA, the CDR3 is TGCAGCGCCCGCAGGGGGGATGCAGATACGCAGTATTTT.

This chain connects TRBV4-2 to TRBJ1-1, with D possibly matching TRBD1 (5 bases). CDR1 is LGHNA and CDR2 is YNFKEQ in the germline V gene. V dropped 0 bases and J dropped 0 bases, with 11 bases sitting between them. The CDR3 is 16 residues long. The CDR3 nucleotides read TGTGCCAGCAGCCAAGATCCGGAGGGGATGAACACTGAAGCTTTCTTT. Translated, it gives CASSQDPEGMNTEAFF.

The chain couples TRBV10-3 to TRBJ2-5, with 7 bases matching TRBD1. Germline assignment: CDR1 ENHRY and CDR2 SYGVKD. J lost 2 bases, V lost 2 bases, and 14 bases had no gene match. CDR3 length: 18 amino acids. CDR3 nucleotides: TGTGCCATCAGTGAGCCGGACATTGACAGGGTCATGCAAGAGACCCAGTACTTC. This translates into CAISEPDIDRVMQETQYF.

The V gene is TRBV2, the J gene TRBJ1-2; tentatively, D is TRBD1 (5 bases). This CDR3 region has 16 residues. The germline V gene has CDR1 SNHLY and CDR2 FYNNEI. The V gene lost 10 bases and the J gene lost 4 bases, with 25 bases spanning the gap. DNA of the CDR3: TGTGCCATCACAAACGGGCAGGGTTTTATCCTCTATGGCTACACCTTC. Protein product: CAITNGQGFILYGYTF.